The clone carrying this T cell receptor (beta chain) appeared a few times. Its target is unknown. Diagnoses were established using clinical symptoms, serum thyroxine and TRAb, thyroid ultrasound and orbital computed tomography. The TCR beta CDR3 regions underwent amplification using RNA transcripts as the source. An initial round of RT-PCR targeting the TCR CDR3 relied on the HTBI primer set. TCRdb independently ran MiXCR on the multiplex PCR reads; one entry per CDR3 protein. The sample records hundreds of thousands of distinct CDR3 sequences, around 13% being singletons. The sample comes from a study of T cells in Graves' hyperthyroidism and ophthalmopathy. Study as a whole: Blood from the periphery was taken at initial diagnosis, before any treatment. Study-level findings and limits: In blood, most of the thyroid clonotypes expanded above 0.001 were also present. Ophthalmopathy was model-predicted a median 6.5 months pre-onset.

CDR1 is MGHRA, CDR2 YSYEKL, per germline. The V end lost 1 base, the J end lost 1 base, and 5 bases lay between the germline ends. This CDR3 has 14 amino acids. This receptor was taken from a woman aged 18-29 years with Graves' hyperthyroidism. The chain has TRBV4-1 and TRBJ2-1, with D unclear. Material: blood. The CDR3, as DNA: TGCGCCAGCAGCCAAGCGGTATCCTACAATGAGCAGTTCTTC. Its protein is CASSQAVSYNEQFF.